The clone carrying this T cell receptor beta chain was picked up many times. Its antigen remains unknown. In germline, CDR1 is SGHAT, CDR2 FQNNGV. This CDR3 is built from 12 residues. The V end lost 7 bases, the J end lost 6 bases, and 11 bases lay between the germline ends. This sample is drawn from a study of glioma-infiltrating T cells. Overall study findings and caveats: Above-expected tissue-blood divergence occurred in all gliomas, most in low-grade ones. Tissue and blood shared very few CDR3 sequences.

The iRepertoire nested amplicon-rescue multiplex PCR amplified TCR alpha and beta CDR3s from RNA. One-step reverse transcription and amplification started from about 100-400 ng of tissue mRNA or PBMC total RNA. Via MiXCR, TCRdb re-called the multiplex PCR reads, giving one row per CDR3 protein. The repertoire holds approximately 130,000 distinct CDR3 sequences, with approximately 24% as singletons. This sequence joins TRBV11-2 and TRBJ2-3; no clear D gene. The receptor's source is a human donor with low-grade glioma or glioblastoma, undergoing nonglioma brain surgery, or in good health (not recorded which). Sequenced sample: glioma tissue, nonneoplastic brain tissue, or PBMCs (not recorded which). The CDR3 nucleotides are TGTGCCAGCACCCCCGCCGGGGATACGCAGTATTTT. Its translation is CASTPAGDTQYF. Variable domain in full (rest from reference TRBV11-2 and TRBJ2-3): EAGVAQSPRYKIIEKRQSVAFWCNPISGHATLYWYQQILGQGPKLLIQFQNNGVVDDSQLPKDRFSAERLKGVDSTLKIQPAKLEDSAVYLCASTPAGDTQYFGPGTRLTVL.